This TCR beta chain originates from a study of T cells in Graves' hyperthyroidism and ophthalmopathy. The CDR3 is made up of 13 amino acids. The V gene lost 0 bases and the J gene lost 6 bases, with 6 bases spanning the gap. Germline V lookup: CDR1 PRHDT, CDR2 FYEKMQ (reference sequence). The study, taken as a whole, reports: Most thyroid-expanded clonotypes above 0.001 were also found in blood.

Recently diagnosed hyperthyroidism of less than 2 months' duration affected patients aged 18 to 65. Concerning this clonotype: The antigen remains unidentified.

TCR beta CDR3 sequences were amplified from RNA transcripts. The study used the HTBI primer set for a first-round RT-PCR of the TCR CDR3. TCRdb independently ran MiXCR on the multiplex PCR reads; one entry per CDR3 protein. The sample shows approximately 560,000 distinct CDR3 sequences, about 43% of them seen only once. This clonotype was obtained from a woman younger than 35 with Graves' hyperthyroidism. The material sequenced was peripheral blood or thyroid tissue (not recorded which). The V gene is TRBV13, the J gene TRBJ1-5, with D unresolved. CDR3 sequence reads: CASSLGYGQPQHF. The CDR3, as DNA: TGTGCCAGCAGCTTAGGGTATGGTCAGCCCCAGCATTTT. Full variable domain (outside the CDR3, taken from reference TRBV13 and TRBJ1-5): AAGVIQSPRHLIKEKRETATLKCYPIPRHDTVYWYQQGPGQDPQFLISFYEKMQSDKGSIPDRFSAQQFSDYHSELNMSSLELGDSALYFCASSLGYGQPQHFGDGTRLSIL.